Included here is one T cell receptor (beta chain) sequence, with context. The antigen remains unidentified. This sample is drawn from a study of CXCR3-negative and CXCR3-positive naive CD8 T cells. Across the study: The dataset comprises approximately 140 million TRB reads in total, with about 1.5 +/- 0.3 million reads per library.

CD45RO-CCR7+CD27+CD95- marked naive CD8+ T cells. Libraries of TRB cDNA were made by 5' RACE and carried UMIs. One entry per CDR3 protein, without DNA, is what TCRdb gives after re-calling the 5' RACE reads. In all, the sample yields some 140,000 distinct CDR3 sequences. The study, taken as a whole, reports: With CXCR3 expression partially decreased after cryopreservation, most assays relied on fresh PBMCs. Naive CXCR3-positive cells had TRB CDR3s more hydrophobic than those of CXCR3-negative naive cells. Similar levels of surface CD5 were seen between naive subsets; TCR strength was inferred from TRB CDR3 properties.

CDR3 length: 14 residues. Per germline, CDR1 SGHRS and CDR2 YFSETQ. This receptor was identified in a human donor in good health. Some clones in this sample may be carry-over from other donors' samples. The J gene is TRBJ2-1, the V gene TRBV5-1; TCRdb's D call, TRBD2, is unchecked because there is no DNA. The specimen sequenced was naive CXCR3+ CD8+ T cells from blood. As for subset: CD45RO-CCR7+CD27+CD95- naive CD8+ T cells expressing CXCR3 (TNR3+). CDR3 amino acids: CASSPSETYNEQFF.